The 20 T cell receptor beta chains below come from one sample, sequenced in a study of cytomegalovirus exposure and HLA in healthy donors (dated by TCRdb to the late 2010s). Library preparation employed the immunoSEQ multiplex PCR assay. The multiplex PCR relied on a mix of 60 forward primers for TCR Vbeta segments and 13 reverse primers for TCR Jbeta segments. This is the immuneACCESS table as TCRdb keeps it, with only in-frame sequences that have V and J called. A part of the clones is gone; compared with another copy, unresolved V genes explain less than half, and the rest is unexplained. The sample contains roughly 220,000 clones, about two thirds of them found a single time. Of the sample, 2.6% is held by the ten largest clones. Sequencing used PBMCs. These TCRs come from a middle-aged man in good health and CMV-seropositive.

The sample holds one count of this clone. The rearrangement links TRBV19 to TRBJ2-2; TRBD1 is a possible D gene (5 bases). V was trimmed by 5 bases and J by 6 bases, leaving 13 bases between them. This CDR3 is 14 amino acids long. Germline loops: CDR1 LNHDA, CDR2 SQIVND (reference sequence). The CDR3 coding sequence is TGTGCCAGTAGTCCCCGGACACTTTCCGGGGAGCTGTTTTTT. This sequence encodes CASSPRTLSGELFF.

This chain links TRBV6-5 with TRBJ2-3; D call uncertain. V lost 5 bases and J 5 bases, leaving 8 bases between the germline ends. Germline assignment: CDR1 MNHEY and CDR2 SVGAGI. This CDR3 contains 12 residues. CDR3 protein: CASSKRGDTQYF. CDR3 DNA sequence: TGTGCCAGCAGTAAAAGAGGAGATACGCAGTATTTT.

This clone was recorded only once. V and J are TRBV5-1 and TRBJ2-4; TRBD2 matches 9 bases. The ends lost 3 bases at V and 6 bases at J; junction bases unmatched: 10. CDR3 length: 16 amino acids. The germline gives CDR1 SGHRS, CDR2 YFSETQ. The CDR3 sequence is CASSSAGRGGRNIQYF. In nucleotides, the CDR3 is TGCGCCAGCAGCTCGGCTGGGCGGGGGGGAAGAAACATTCAGTACTTC.

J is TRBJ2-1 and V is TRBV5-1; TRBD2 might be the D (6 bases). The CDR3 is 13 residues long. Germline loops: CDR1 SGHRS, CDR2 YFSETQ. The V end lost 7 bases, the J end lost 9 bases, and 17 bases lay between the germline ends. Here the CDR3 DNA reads TGCGCCAGCGGGGACTCCGCCCCATTTGAGCAGTTCTTC. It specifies CASGDSAPFEQFF.

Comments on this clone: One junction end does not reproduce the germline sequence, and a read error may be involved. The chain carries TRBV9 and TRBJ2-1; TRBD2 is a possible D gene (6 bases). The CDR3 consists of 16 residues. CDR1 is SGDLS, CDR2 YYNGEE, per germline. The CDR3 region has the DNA TGTGCCGGCAGCGTAGCGGATAGGGAGTTTTCATTTGAGCAGTTCTTC. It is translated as CAGSVADREFSFEQFF. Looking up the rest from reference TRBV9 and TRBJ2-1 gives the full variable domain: DSGVTQTPKHLITATGQRVTLRCSPRSGDLSVYWYQQSLDQGLQFLIQYYNGEERAKGNILERFSAQQFPDLHSELNLSSLELGDSALYFCAGSVADREFSFEQFFGPGTRLTVL.

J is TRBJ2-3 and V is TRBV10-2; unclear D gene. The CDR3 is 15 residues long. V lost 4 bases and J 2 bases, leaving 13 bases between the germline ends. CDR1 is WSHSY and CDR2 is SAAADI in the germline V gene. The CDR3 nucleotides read TGCGCCAGCAGTGTTGGCTTCTCCGACACAGATACGCAGTATTTT. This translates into CASSVGFSDTDTQYF.

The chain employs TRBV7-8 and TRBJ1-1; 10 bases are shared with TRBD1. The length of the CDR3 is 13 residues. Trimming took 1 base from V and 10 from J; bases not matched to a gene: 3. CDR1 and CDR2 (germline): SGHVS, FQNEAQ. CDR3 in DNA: TGTGCCAGCAGCTTAGGGGGACAGGGGCGAGCTTTCTTT. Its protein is CASSLGGQGRAFF. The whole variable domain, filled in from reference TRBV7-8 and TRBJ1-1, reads GAGVSQSPRYKVAKRGQDVALRCDPISGHVSLFWYQQALGQGPEFLTYFQNEAQLDKSGLPSDRFFAERPEGSVSTLKIQRTQQEDSAVYLCASSLGGQGRAFFGQGTRLTVV.

CDR3 sequence reads: CASSPGLARETQYF. CDR3 in DNA: TGTGCCAGCAGCCCCGGACTAGCGAGGGAGACCCAGTACTTC. The rearrangement uses TRBV5-4 and TRBJ2-5; TRBD2 agrees at 9 bases. The CDR3 runs 14 residues. Germline V gene lookup returns CDR1 SGHNT and CDR2 YYREEE (reference sequence). The V and J ends lost 4 bases and 5 bases, in that order; junction bases with no gene match: 6.

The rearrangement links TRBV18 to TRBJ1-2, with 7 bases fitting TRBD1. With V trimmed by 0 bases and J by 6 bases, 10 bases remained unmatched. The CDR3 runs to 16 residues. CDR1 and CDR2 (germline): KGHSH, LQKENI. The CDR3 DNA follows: TGTGCCAGCTCACCACCGAAGACAGGGCGACTGCATGGCTACACCTTC. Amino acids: CASSPPKTGRLHGYTF. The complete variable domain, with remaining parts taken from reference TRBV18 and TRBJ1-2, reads NAGVMQNPRHLVRRRGQEARLRCSPMKGHSHVYWYRQLPEEGLKFMVYLQKENIIDESGMPKERFSAEFPKEGPSILRIQQVVRGDSAAYFCASSPPKTGRLHGYTFGSGTRLTVV.

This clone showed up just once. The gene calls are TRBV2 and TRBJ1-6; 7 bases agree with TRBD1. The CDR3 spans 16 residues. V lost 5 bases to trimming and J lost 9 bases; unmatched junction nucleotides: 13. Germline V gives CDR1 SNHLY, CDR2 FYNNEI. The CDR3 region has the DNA TGTGCCAGCAGTCTGACAGGGTTTTCAATGGGTTCACCCCTCCACTTT. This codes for CASSLTGFSMGSPLHF.

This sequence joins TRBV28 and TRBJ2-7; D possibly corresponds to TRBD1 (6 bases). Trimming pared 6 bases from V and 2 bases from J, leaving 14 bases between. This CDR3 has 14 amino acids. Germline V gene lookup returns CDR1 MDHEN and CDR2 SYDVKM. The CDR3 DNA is TGTGCCAGCAGCCATAAACAGGGCGCCTACGAGCAGTACTTC. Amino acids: CASSHKQGAYEQYF. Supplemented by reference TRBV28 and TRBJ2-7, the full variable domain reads DVKVTQSSRYLVKRTGEKVFLECVQDMDHENMFWYRQDPGLGLRLIYFSYDVKMKEKGDIPEGYSVSREKKERFSLILESASTNQTSMYLCASSHKQGAYEQYFGPGTRLTVT.

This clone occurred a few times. CDR3 DNA: TGCAGCGTTGAAGGTCGGGGTAGCGGTGAGCAGTTCTTC. Protein sequence: CSVEGRGSGEQFF. This rearrangement joins TRBV29-1 to TRBJ2-1; TRBD2 is a possible D gene (6 bases). V shed 1 base and J shed 9 bases, with 13 bases lying between them. The CDR3 is 13 residues long. The germline V gene encodes CDR1 SQVTM and CDR2 ANQGSEA.

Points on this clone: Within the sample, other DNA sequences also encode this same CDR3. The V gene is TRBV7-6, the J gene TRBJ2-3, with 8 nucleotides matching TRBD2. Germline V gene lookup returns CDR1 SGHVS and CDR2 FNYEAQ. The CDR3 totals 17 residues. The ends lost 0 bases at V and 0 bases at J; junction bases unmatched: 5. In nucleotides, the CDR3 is TGTGCCAGCAGCTTAGCGCGAGCGGGGGCTAGCACAGATACGCAGTATTTT. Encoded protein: CASSLARAGASTDTQYF.

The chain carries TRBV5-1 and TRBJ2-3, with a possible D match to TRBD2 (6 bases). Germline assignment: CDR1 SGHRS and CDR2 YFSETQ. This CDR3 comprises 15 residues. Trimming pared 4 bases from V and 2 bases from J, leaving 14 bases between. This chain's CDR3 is CASSATGTYTDTQYF. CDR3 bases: TGCGCCAGCAGCGCCACCGGGACTTACACAGATACGCAGTATTTT. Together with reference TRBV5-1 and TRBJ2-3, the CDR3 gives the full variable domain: KAGVTQTPRYLIKTRGQQVTLSCSPISGHRSVSWYQQTPGQGLQFLFEYFSETQRNKGNFPGRFSGRQFSNSRSEMNVSTLELGDSALYLCASSATGTYTDTQYFGPGTRLTVL.

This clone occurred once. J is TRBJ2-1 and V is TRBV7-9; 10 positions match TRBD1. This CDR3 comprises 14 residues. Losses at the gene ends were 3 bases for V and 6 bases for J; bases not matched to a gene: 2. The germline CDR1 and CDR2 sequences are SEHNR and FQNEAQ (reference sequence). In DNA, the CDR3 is TGTGCCAGCAGCTTTGGACAGGGGGTCAATGAGCAGTTCTTC. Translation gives CASSFGQGVNEQFF.

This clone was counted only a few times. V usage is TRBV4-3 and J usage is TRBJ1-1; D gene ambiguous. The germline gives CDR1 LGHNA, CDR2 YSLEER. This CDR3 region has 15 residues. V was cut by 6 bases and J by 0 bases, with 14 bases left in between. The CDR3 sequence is CASRDPGRMNTEAFF. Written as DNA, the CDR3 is TGCGCCAGCAGAGACCCGGGTCGTATGAACACTGAAGCTTTCTTT.

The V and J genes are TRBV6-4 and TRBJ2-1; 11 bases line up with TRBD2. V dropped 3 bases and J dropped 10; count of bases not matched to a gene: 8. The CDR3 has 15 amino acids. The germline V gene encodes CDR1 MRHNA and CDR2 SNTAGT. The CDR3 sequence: CASSENSGGAQEQFF. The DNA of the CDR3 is TGTGCCAGCAGTGAAAATAGCGGGGGGGCTCAAGAGCAGTTCTTC.

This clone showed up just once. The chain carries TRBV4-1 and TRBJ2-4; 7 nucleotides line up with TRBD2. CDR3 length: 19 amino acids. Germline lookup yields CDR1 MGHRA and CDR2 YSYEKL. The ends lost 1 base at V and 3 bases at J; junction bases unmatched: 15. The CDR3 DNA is TGCGCCAGCAGCCAAGGTATGGGGGGGAAGAGGATCGACAAAAACATTCAGTACTTC. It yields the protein CASSQGMGGKRIDKNIQYF.

CDR3 loop: CASSIAGGRSYEQYF. The CDR3 DNA reads TGTGCCAGCAGTATAGCGGGGGGCCGGTCCTACGAGCAGTACTTC. V and J are TRBV6-5 and TRBJ2-7; 10 bases are a match to TRBD2. V gave up 5 bases and J gave up 1 base; unmatched junction bases: 5. From germline, CDR1 is MNHEY and CDR2 SVGAGI. The length of the CDR3 is 15 residues.

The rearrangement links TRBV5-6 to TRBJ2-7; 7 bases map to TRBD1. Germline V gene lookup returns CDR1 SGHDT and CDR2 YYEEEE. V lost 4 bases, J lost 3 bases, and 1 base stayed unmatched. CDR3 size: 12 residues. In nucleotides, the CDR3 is TGTGCCAGCAGCCGGGACAGCTACGAGCAGTACTTC. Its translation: CASSRDSYEQYF.